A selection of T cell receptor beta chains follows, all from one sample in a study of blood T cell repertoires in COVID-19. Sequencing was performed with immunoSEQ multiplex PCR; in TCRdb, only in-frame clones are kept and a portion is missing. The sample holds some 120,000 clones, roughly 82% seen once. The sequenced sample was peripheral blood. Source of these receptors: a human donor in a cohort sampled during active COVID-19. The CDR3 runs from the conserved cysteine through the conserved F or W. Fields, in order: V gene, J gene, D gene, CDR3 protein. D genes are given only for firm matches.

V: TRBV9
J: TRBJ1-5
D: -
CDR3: CASSGQGGQPQHF

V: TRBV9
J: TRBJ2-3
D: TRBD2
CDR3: CASSVGFRGLEGTDTQYF

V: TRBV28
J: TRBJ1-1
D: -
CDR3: CASSTNVGGGNTEAFF

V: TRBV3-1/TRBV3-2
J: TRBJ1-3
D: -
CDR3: CASSRTQSGSGNTIYF

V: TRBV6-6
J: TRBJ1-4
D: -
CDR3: CASIQGGSNEKLFF

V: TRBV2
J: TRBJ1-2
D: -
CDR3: CASSERHTTSDGYTF

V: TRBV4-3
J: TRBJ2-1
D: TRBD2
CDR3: CASSHTGTSGNEQFF

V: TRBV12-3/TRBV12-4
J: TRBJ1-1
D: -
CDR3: CASTAGGGTEAFF

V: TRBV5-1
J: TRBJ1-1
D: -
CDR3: CASSPGQTLAFF

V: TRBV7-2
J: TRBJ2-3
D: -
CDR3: CASSLVSGRSGDTQYF

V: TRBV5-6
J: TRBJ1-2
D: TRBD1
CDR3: CASSLTGTGGNYGYTF

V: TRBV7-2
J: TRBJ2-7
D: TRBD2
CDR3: CASSTLAGGTYEQYF

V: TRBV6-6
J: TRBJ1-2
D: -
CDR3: CAGTLGGSYGYTF

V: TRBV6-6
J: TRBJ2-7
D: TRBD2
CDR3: CASRTSGRVHEQYF

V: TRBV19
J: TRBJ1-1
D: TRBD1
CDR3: CASGTENTEAFF

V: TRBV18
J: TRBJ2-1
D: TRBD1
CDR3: CASSPRRGQSYNEQFF